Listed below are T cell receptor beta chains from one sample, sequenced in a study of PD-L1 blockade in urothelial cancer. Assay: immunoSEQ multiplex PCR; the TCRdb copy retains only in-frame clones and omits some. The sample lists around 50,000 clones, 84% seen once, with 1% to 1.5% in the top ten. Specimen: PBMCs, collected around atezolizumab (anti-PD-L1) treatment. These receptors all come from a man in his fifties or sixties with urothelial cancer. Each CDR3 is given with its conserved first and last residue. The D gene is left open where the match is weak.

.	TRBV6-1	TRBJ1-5	TGTGCCAGCAGAGACACTAGCAATCAGCCCCAGCATTTT	CASRDTSNQPQHF
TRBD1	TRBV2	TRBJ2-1	TGTGCCAGCCCCGGACAGGGGAAGAGAAATGAGCAGTTCTTC	CASPGQGKRNEQFF
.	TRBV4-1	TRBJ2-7	TGCGCCAGCAGCCGTAGAATACGGGGGTCAGGCTACGAGCAGTACTTC	CASSRRIRGSGYEQYF
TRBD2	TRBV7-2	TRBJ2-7	TGTGCCAGCAGCCCCAGGGGACTAGCGGGGGGCGAGCAGTACTTC	CASSPRGLAGGEQYF
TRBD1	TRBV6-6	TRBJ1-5	TGTGCCAGCAGGAGAACAGGGGGCAATCAGCCCCAGCATTTT	CASRRTGGNQPQHF
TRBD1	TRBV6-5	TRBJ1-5	TGTGCCAGCAGGGGGCAGGGGGCTGGCAATCAGCCCCAGCATTTT	CASRGQGAGNQPQHF
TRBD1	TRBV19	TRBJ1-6	TGTGCCAGTAGTATCGGACAGGGGAGGAATTCACCCCTCCACTTT	CASSIGQGRNSPLHF
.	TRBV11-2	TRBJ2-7	TGTGCCAGCAGCTTTGGGCAGGGCTACTACGAGCAGTACTTC	CASSFGQGYYEQYF
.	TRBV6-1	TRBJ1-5	TGTGCCAGCAGCTCACTAGTAGGGAACAATCAGCCCCAGCATTTT	CASSSLVGNNQPQHF
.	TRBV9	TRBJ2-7	TGTGCCAGCAGCCTTAGCGGAGACCCTTCGGCCTACGAGCAGTACTTC	CASSLSGDPSAYEQYF